These 18 T cell receptor beta chains originate from one sample sequenced in a study of T cells after yellow fever vaccination. TCRdb recomputed calls from the 5' RACE reads with MiXCR, one row per CDR3 protein. The table has some 120,000 distinct CDR3 sequences, roughly 15% seen once. This sample comprised CD8+ T cells sorted from PBMCs, obtained 5 days after the yellow fever booster vaccination. Source of these receptors: a man aged 18 to 35 who received the YFV17D yellow fever vaccine.

This chain uses TRBV4-3 with TRBJ2-1, with 7 positions matching TRBD2. CDR3 length: 16 amino acids. V trimming: 1 base; J trimming: 9 bases; junction bases outside the gene matches: 12. Germline V gives CDR1 LGHNA, CDR2 YSLEER. The CDR3 spells CASSQAGRGHGGEQFF. The DNA for the CDR3 is TGCGCCAGCAGCCAAGCGGGGAGGGGTCATGGGGGTGAGCAGTTCTTC.

This clonotype was detected many times. This chain joins TRBV5-1 and TRBJ1-1; TRBD1 matches 8 bases. With 7 bases clipped from V and 6 bases from J, the junction kept 8 bases outside the gene matches. Germline CDR1 reads SGHRS; CDR2 reads YFSETQ. The CDR3 length is 13 residues. The CDR3 nucleotides are TGCGCCAGCGTAGGACAGGGCCCCGCTGAAGCTTTCTTT. As protein: CASVGQGPAEAFF.

The V and J genes are TRBV7-2 and TRBJ2-3; the match to TRBD2 covers 12 bases. Germline lookup yields CDR1 SGHTA and CDR2 FQGNSA. This CDR3 comprises 15 residues. The V gene end was trimmed by 6 bases and the J gene end by 6 bases; junction bases not matched to a gene: 7. CDR3 region: CASRHGLAGTDTQYF. In DNA form, the CDR3 reads TGTGCCAGCAGACATGGACTAGCGGGGACTGATACGCAGTATTTT.

The sample holds a few counts of this clonotype. This sequence joins TRBV6-2 or TRBV6-3 and TRBJ2-3; no definite D call. V was trimmed by 6 bases and J by 2 bases, leaving 15 bases between them. The CDR3 is 15 residues long. The V gene's germline CDR1 is MNHEY and CDR2 SVGEGT. The CDR3 DNA follows: TGTGCCAGCAGCCCTGGACGCGGCATCACAGATACGCAGTATTTT. It yields the protein CASSPGRGITDTQYF.

The chain recombines TRBV19 with TRBJ1-1; D is perhaps TRBD1 (5 bases). Germline assignment: CDR1 LNHDA and CDR2 SQIVND (reference sequence). The V end lost 6 bases, the J end lost 4 bases, and 12 bases lay between the germline ends. The CDR3 consists of 13 residues. The CDR3 nucleotides are TGTGCCAGTAGGCCAGGGCCGGTCACTGAAGCTTTCTTT. Amino acids: CASRPGPVTEAFF.

The rearrangement joins TRBV15 to TRBJ2-1, with D uncertain. Germline assignment: CDR1 LNHNV and CDR2 YYDKDF (reference sequence). Trimming pared 1 base from V and 2 bases from J, leaving 9 bases between. The CDR3 runs to 15 residues. CDR3 loop: CATSRARSPYNEQFF. In DNA, the CDR3 is TGTGCCACCAGCAGAGCCAGGAGTCCCTACAATGAGCAGTTCTTC.

This clonotype showed up many times. The chain is built from TRBV4-2 and TRBJ2-7, with D unclear. Germline V CDR1 and CDR2: LGHNA, YNFKEQ. Deletions cut 6 bases from V and 2 bases from J, with 8 bases between. There are 12 residues in the CDR3. The CDR3 region is CASSYETYEQYF. As DNA, the CDR3 is TGTGCCAGCAGTTACGAAACCTACGAGCAGTACTTC.

This chain links TRBV6-5 with TRBJ2-1, with unresolved D. Trimming pared 0 bases from V and 6 bases from J, leaving 9 bases between. From germline, CDR1 is MNHEY and CDR2 SVGAGI. There are 14 residues in the CDR3. The CDR3 region has the DNA TGTGCCAGCAGTTACTCGACCAGCTTCAATGAGCAGTTCTTC. This translates into CASSYSTSFNEQFF.

This clonotype turned up a few times. The chain has TRBV12-3 or TRBV12-4 and TRBJ2-1; D not certain. Trimming took off 6 bases at V and 3 bases at J, with 15 bases between the two ends. The CDR3 covers 15 residues. The CDR3 DNA follows: TGTGCCAGCAGGAAGTCCAGTGGGGTCTACAATGAGCAGTTCTTC. This encodes CASRKSSGVYNEQFF.

This clonotype was found a few times. This chain joins TRBV9 and TRBJ2-7; D may be TRBD1 or TRBD2 (6 bases each). Germline values: CDR1 SGDLS, CDR2 YYNGEE. Trimming removed 3 bases from V and 2 bases from J, with 15 bases in between. This CDR3 is 15 amino acids long. The CDR3 loop reads CASSADAGTPYEQYF. The CDR3 DNA is TGTGCCAGCAGCGCTGACGCGGGGACACCCTACGAGCAGTACTTC.

The chain combines TRBV9 with TRBJ2-3, with 10 nucleotides matching TRBD2. V shed 3 bases and J 0 bases; nucleotides not matched to a gene: 7. The CDR3 runs to 17 residues. Germline lookup yields CDR1 SGDLS and CDR2 YYNGEE. CDR3 coding DNA: TGTGCCAGCAGCGGAGGACTAGCGGTTGCTAGCACAGATACGCAGTATTTT. This encodes CASSGGLAVASTDTQYF.

This sequence joins TRBV6-5 and TRBJ1-2; D might be TRBD1 (5 bases). Trimming pared 2 bases from V and 6 bases from J, leaving 10 bases between. This CDR3 has 13 residues. The germline CDR1 and CDR2 sequences are MNHEY and SVGAGI. The CDR3 here is CASSYGGTHGYTF. DNA of the CDR3: TGTGCCAGCAGTTACGGGGGAACCCATGGCTACACCTTC.

This clonotype was counted at least ten times. The V gene is TRBV12-3 or TRBV12-4, the J gene TRBJ1-6; 8 positions match TRBD1. The V segment lost 6 bases and the J segment 9 bases; nucleotides outside the gene matches: 7. This CDR3 region has 14 residues. The CDR3 protein is CASRPDREVSPLHF. DNA for the CDR3: TGTGCCAGCAGACCGGACAGGGAAGTTTCACCCCTCCACTTT.

The chain combines TRBV24-1 with TRBJ2-1, with 7 bases aligning to TRBD1. V lost 2 bases to trimming and J lost 4 bases; unmatched junction nucleotides: 7. Germline V gene data show CDR1 as KGHDR and CDR2 as SFDVKD. The CDR3 sequence is 16 residues long. The CDR3 region is CATSDSRRQGYNEQFF. CDR3 DNA sequence: TGTGCCACCAGTGATTCGAGACGACAGGGATACAATGAGCAGTTCTTC.

The rearrangement uses TRBV4-3 and TRBJ2-1; D remains ambiguous. V lost 0 bases and J lost 10, with 10 bases in between. The CDR3 consists of 13 residues. Looked up from germline, CDR1 is LGHNA and CDR2 is YSLEER. CDR3 protein: CASSQDTIGEQFF. The CDR3 DNA follows: TGCGCCAGCAGCCAAGATACGATCGGCGAGCAGTTCTTC.

This clonotype showed up just a few times. The V call is TRBV6-5, the J call TRBJ2-7; D gene ambiguous. The CDR3 length is 17 residues. From germline, CDR1 is MNHEY and CDR2 SVGAGI. Trimming took off 0 bases at V and 0 bases at J, with 15 bases between the two ends. The CDR3 here is CASSYSRPFSTSYEQYV. Written as DNA, the CDR3 is TGTGCCAGCAGTTACTCGAGACCCTTCTCTACCTCCTACGAGCAGTACGTC.

This clonotype has at least ten counts. V and J are TRBV28 and TRBJ2-7, with D perhaps TRBD1 (5 bases). Germline-derived CDR1 and CDR2 are MDHEN and SYDVKM. The CDR3 runs to 16 residues. Trimming took off 6 bases at V and 4 bases at J, with 22 bases between the two ends. The CDR3 DNA is TGTGCCAGCAGCCCAGAACTCCTAGACAGTCCTTACGAGCAGTACGTC. It is translated as CASSPELLDSPYEQYV.

This clonotype has just a few counts. The rearrangement joins TRBV2 to TRBJ2-7; possible D gene TRBD2, 5 bases. Germline loops: CDR1 SNHLY, CDR2 FYNNEI. The CDR3 is made up of 14 amino acids. Between the trimmed V and J ends, which lost 0 bases and 6 bases, there was a span of 12 bases. The CDR3 sequence: CASSEALRGGEQYF. The DNA for the CDR3 is TGTGCCAGCAGTGAAGCGCTTCGGGGTGGCGAGCAGTACTTC.